Below are 18 T cell receptor beta chains sequenced from a single sample in a study of blood T cells in healthy people across ages. The authors ran a second PCR of roughly 6 to 12 cycles using a sample-barcoded 5' primer and a J-beta primer mix. One entry per CDR3 protein results from TCRdb running MiXCR on the 5' RACE reads. The table shows 590,000 or so distinct CDR3 sequences, with about 30% occurring only once. The specimen sequenced was blood. These receptors originate from a woman aged 80 or over in good health.

About this clonotype: Since a much larger clone is just one base distant, this may be a read error. This chain joins TRBV5-4 and TRBJ2-7, with D maybe TRBD2 (7 bases). V was pared by 4 bases and J by 4 bases, with 18 bases between. The CDR3 extends over 15 amino acids. Germline CDR1 reads SGHNT; CDR2 reads YYREEE (reference sequence). The CDR3 coding sequence is TGTGCCAGCAGCATCGGACGGGGGGCGCAGTACGAGCAGTACTTC. It specifies CASSIGRGAQYEQYF.

In this sample, this clonotype turned up many times. The CDR3 DNA reads TGTGCCAGCAGCGTAGGGACTAGAACGGTCTACGAGCAGTACTTC. Its translation is CASSVGTRTVYEQYF. The V call is TRBV9, the J call TRBJ2-7; TRBD2 agrees at 7 bases. V was clipped by 0 bases and J by 3 bases; unmatched bases: 6. Germline assignment: CDR1 SGDLS and CDR2 YYNGEE. This CDR3 has 15 residues.

The J gene is TRBJ1-3, the V gene TRBV30, with 8 bases that match TRBD1. The CDR3 is made up of 14 amino acids. V gave up 4 bases and J gave up 4 bases; unmatched junction bases: 6. Germline CDR1 and CDR2: GTSNPN and SVGIG (reference sequence). CDR3 nucleotides: TGTGCCTGGACAGGGGGCGCATACGGAAACACCATATATTTT. Protein product: CAWTGGAYGNTIYF.

This clonotype was detected many times. This chain uses TRBV6-6 with TRBJ2-7; no clear D gene. Trimming cost V 6 bases and J 2 bases, with 14 bases left between them. The CDR3 contains 14 residues. Germline loops: CDR1 MNHNY, CDR2 SVGAGI (reference sequence). The CDR3 loop reads CASSQLLGTYEQYF. CDR3 nucleotide sequence: TGTGCCAGCAGCCAACTGTTGGGGACCTACGAGCAGTACTTC.

The gene calls are TRBV29-1 and TRBJ2-2; no clear D gene. Per the germline V gene, CDR1 is SQVTM and CDR2 is ANQGSEA. With 6 bases removed from V and 3 bases from J, the gap between germline ends came to 11 bases. This CDR3 region has 13 residues. This CDR3 is CSVRWSDTGELFF. CDR3 DNA: TGCAGCGTGAGGTGGTCGGACACCGGGGAGCTGTTTTTT.

V and J are TRBV6-2 or TRBV6-3 and TRBJ1-1; tentative D call: TRBD1 (6 bases). Trimming stripped 6 bases from V and 3 bases from J, with 14 bases between. The length of the CDR3 is 14 residues. Germline V gene lookup returns CDR1 MNHEY and CDR2 SVGEGT. CDR3 bases: TGTGCCAGCAGCCGTACGGACAGATACACTGAAGCTTTCTTT. Protein product: CASSRTDRYTEAFF.

The rearrangement uses TRBV7-3 and TRBJ2-1, with TRBD2 matching 12 bases. Germline CDR1 reads SGHTA; CDR2 reads FQGTGA. CDR3 length equals 15 residues. V shed 6 bases, J shed 5 bases, and the junction held 5 bases outside the gene matches. CDR3 DNA sequence: TGTGCCAGCAGATCCTGGACTAGCGGGAACAATGAGCAGTTCTTC. This translates into CASRSWTSGNNEQFF.

This clonotype appeared a single time. The rearrangement joins TRBV29-1 to TRBJ2-7; 8 bases align to TRBD2. The CDR3 has 14 amino acids. V dropped 4 bases and J dropped 3; count of bases not matched to a gene: 8. Germline values: CDR1 SQVTM, CDR2 ANQGSEA. CDR3 coding DNA: TGCAGCGTTGTAAGGCTAGCGGGCGGCTACGAGCAGTACTTC. Translation gives CSVVRLAGGYEQYF.

This clonotype was seen ten or more times. This rearrangement joins TRBV28 to TRBJ2-1; TRBD2 is a possible D gene (5 bases). CDR3 length: 14 residues. V shed 7 bases and J shed 1 base, with 11 bases lying between them. Germline CDR1 reads MDHEN; CDR2 reads SYDVKM. The DNA for the CDR3 is TGTGCCAGCAAGAGGGCCGGGTCCTACAATGAGCAGTTCTTC. It specifies CASKRAGSYNEQFF.

In its sample, this clonotype was seen many times. The chain links TRBV6-5 to TRBJ1-5; D not certain. The CDR3 has 15 residues. CDR1 is MNHEY and CDR2 is SVGAGI in the germline V gene. V lost 0 bases and J lost 5, with 11 bases in between. Here the CDR3 DNA reads TGTGCCAGCAGTTACTCGGGAGCTGGGGATCAGCCCCAGCATTTT. Protein sequence: CASSYSGAGDQPQHF.

This clonotype has at least ten counts. J is TRBJ2-7 and V is TRBV20-1; D is possibly TRBD1 (6 bases). The germline V gene encodes CDR1 DFQATT and CDR2 SNEGSKA (reference sequence). Between the trimmed V and J ends, which lost 2 bases and 6 bases, there was a span of 17 bases. This CDR3 comprises 14 residues. The CDR3 here is CSARLNVQGGEQYF. The CDR3 DNA follows: TGCAGTGCTAGATTAAACGTACAGGGTGGCGAGCAGTACTTC.

This clonotype has only a few counts. A much larger clone lies one base from this, so it may be a read error. The CDR3 DNA sequence: TGTGCCAGCAGTGGGACGGGGGGGCCGATCGAGCAGTACTTC. Its protein product is CASSGTGGPIEQYF. J is TRBJ2-7 and V is TRBV6-2 or TRBV6-3; 8 positions agree with TRBD2. The CDR3 consists of 14 residues. Per germline, CDR1 MNHEY and CDR2 SVGEGT. The V and J ends lost 5 bases and 6 bases, in that order; junction bases with no gene match: 9.

This clonotype has at least ten counts. The chain is built from TRBV5-1 and TRBJ2-5, with D tentatively TRBD1 or TRBD2 (5 bases each). The CDR3 loop spans 14 amino acids. The germline V and J ends were trimmed by 4 bases and 5 bases, with 15 bases remaining between them. CDR1 and CDR2 from the germline V gene are SGHRS and YFSETQ. This chain's CDR3 is CASSAAGAQETQYF. CDR3 bases: TGCGCCAGCAGCGCCGCCGGGGCCCAGGAGACCCAGTACTTC.

The V and J genes are TRBV3-1 and TRBJ1-5; D is unresolved. Germline-derived CDR1 and CDR2 are LGHDT and YNNKEL (reference sequence). CDR3 length: 14 residues. V gave up 3 bases and J gave up 2 bases, with 8 bases separating them. CDR3 sequence reads: CASSQGWGNQPQHF. CDR3 DNA sequence: TGTGCCAGCAGCCAGGGGTGGGGCAATCAGCCCCAGCATTTT.

About this clonotype: This may stem from a read error, because a much larger clone lies one nucleotide away. V usage is TRBV24-1 and J usage is TRBJ2-4; D is unclear. The last part of the DNA fits TRBJ2-5 better; the J call may be wrong. The V gene's germline CDR1 is KGHDR and CDR2 SFDVKD. There are 14 residues in the CDR3. CDR3 in amino acids: CATSDALNPGTQYF. Written as DNA, the CDR3 is TGTGCCACCAGTGATGCCCTCAACCCGGGGACCCAGTACTTC.

The gene calls are TRBV20-1 and TRBJ2-7; D not resolved. The CDR3 is 12 amino acids. Germline CDR1 is DFQATT and CDR2 is SNEGSKA (reference sequence). V was shortened by 3 bases and J by 3 bases, with 9 bases between the two germline ends. The CDR3 loop is CSARELDYEQYF. For the CDR3, the DNA is TGCAGTGCTAGGGAACTGGACTACGAGCAGTACTTC.

This clonotype has at least ten counts. The chain combines TRBV12-3 or TRBV12-4 with TRBJ2-5; TRBD1 might be the D (6 bases). CDR3 size: 15 residues. Trimming removed 6 bases from V and 1 base from J, with 15 bases in between. CDR3 nucleotides: TGTGCCAGCAGAGTTACTCAGGGGACCCAAGAGACCCAGTACTTC. It specifies CASRVTQGTQETQYF.

V gene TRBV30 combines with J gene TRBJ2-3, with TRBD2 matching 13 bases. The germline V gene encodes CDR1 GTSNPN and CDR2 SVGIG (reference sequence). The ends lost 0 bases at V and 1 base at J; junction bases unmatched: 13. The CDR3 is made up of 20 amino acids. The CDR3 region has the DNA TGTGCCTGGAGTGTACTCCGACTAGCGGGGGGCGGACGTGGCACAGATACGCAGTATTTT. This encodes CAWSVLRLAGGGRGTDTQYF.